This T cell receptor (beta chain) was identified in a study of T cell responses to AZD1222 COVID-19 vaccine. Study outcomes and limitations: White British ancestry dominated among donors, who included more females, and clonal diversity was possibly underestimated. Epitopes outside B.1.351 and B.1.1.7 mutated regions reportedly drew nearly half of spike TCRs. Spike-specific TCR breadth rose after two AZD1222 doses, and depth rose as well.

The germline gives CDR1 LGHDT, CDR2 YNNKEL (reference sequence). J was trimmed by 9 bases and V by 1 base; bases with no gene match: 7. The CDR3 loop spans 15 amino acids. Turning to this clone: Its target is unknown.

This table comes from immunoSEQ multiplex PCR, and its TCRdb copy is limited to in-frame clones, with some not included. The profile shows about 140,000 clones, more than 85% of them singletons. The chain uses TRBV3-1 (or the pseudogene TRBV3-2) and TRBJ1-5; 9 bases map to TRBD1. Specimen: peripheral blood, collected on day 0 of AZD1222 vaccination. The receptor comes from an adult in good health. The CDR3 here is CASSQGRTGVGPQHF. CDR3 in DNA: TGTGCCAGCAGCCAAGGGAGGACAGGGGTTGGGCCCCAGCATTTT.